These T cell receptor beta chains were read from a single sample in a study of CD8 T cells in ankylosing spondylitis. TCRdb fed the 5' RACE reads into MiXCR, producing one record per CDR3 protein. The sample consists of roughly 440,000 distinct CDR3 sequences, over 15% of them appearing once. The sequenced sample consisted of blood, either unsorted or a sorted T cell fraction (not recorded which). The receptor source for this set is a male donor with ankylosing spondylitis. Each CDR3 is given with its conserved first and last residue. The order of the fields is J gene, V gene, clone size, D gene, CDR3 protein, CDR3 DNA. A D gene is named only where the DNA matches it firmly. Clone size, where shown, is once, few, many, or a class for clones that have expanded.

>TRBJ1-4|TRBV12-3/TRBV12-4|few|-
CASSFPGGEATNEKLFF
TGTGCCAGCAGTTTCCCGGGGGGCGAAGCAACTAATGAAAAACTGTTTTTT
>TRBJ2-3|TRBV20-1|-|TRBD2
CSARSGGSTDTQYF
TGCAGTGCTAGGAGCGGGGGAAGCACAGATACGCAGTATTTT
>TRBJ2-1|TRBV5-1|-|-
CASSLQDGGHEQFF
TGCGCCAGCAGCTTACAGGACGGAGGACATGAGCAGTTCTTC
>TRBJ2-2|TRBV27|few|-
CASSLSTGINTGELFF
TGTGCCAGCAGTTTATCGACAGGAATTAACACCGGGGAGCTGTTTTTT
>TRBJ1-5|TRBV18|-|TRBD1
CASSPGQGAQQPQHF
TGTGCCAGCTCACCGGGACAGGGGGCTCAACAGCCCCAGCATTTT
>TRBJ1-2|TRBV14|few|-
CASSPTWFGGYTF
TGTGCCAGCAGCCCTACGTGGTTTGGGGGCTACACCTTC
>TRBJ1-6|TRBV15|-|-
CATSRGQFGRSPLHF
TGTGCCACCAGCAGAGGGCAATTTGGACGTTCACCCCTCCACTTT
>TRBJ1-4|TRBV7-9|-|-
CVSRGAEKLFF
TGTGTCAGCCGGGGGGCGGAAAAACTGTTTTTT
>TRBJ2-7|TRBV5-5|few|-
CASSMGYEQYF
TGTGCCAGCAGCATGGGCTACGAGCAGTACTTC
>TRBJ1-2|TRBV20-1|few|-
CSARSVPDYGYTF
TGCAGTGCTAGAAGTGTTCCGGACTATGGCTACACCTTC
>TRBJ2-5|TRBV24-1|few|-
CATSDPGETQYF
TGTGCCACCAGTGACCCAGGAGAGACCCAGTACTTC
>TRBJ1-2|TRBV20-1|-|TRBD1
CSAPLKGQGSGGYTF
TGCAGTGCCCCGTTAAAGGGACAGGGTTCGGGTGGCTACACCTTC
>TRBJ2-1|TRBV29-1|few|TRBD2
CSVDKGTSGNEQFF
TGCAGCGTGGATAAGGGGACTAGTGGGAATGAGCAGTTCTTC
>TRBJ1-2|TRBV20-1|-|-
CSARLNTVDGYTF
TGCAGTGCTCGCTTGAACACGGTCGATGGCTACACCTTC
>TRBJ2-5|TRBV29-1|-|-
CSSERDTGFETQYF
TGCAGCTCTGAACGGGACACAGGGTTTGAGACCCAGTACTTC
>TRBJ1-2|TRBV20-1|few|-
CSANGQSAYGYTF
TGCAGTGCAAACGGACAGTCGGCCTATGGCTACACCTTC
>TRBJ2-3|TRBV20-1|-|TRBD1
CSASRTGLSTDTQYF
TGCAGTGCTTCCCGGACAGGACTTAGCACAGATACGCAGTATTTT
>TRBJ1-2|TRBV27|many|TRBD1
CASSLSGTGRSSGLVGYTF
TGTGCCAGCAGTTTATCGGGGACAGGGCGTTCGAGCGGCTTAGTTGGCTACACCTTC
>TRBJ2-3|TRBV4-1|-|-
CASSQVSGYDTQYF
TGCGCCAGCAGCCAAGTTTCGGGTTATGATACGCAGTATTTT
>TRBJ1-2|TRBV11-2|once|TRBD1
CASSLAGPGGWGYTF
TGTGCCAGCAGCTTAGCGGGACCAGGGGGCTGGGGCTACACCTTC
>TRBJ2-1|TRBV11-1|-|-
CASSLPGQYNEQFF
TGTGCCAGCAGCTTGCCCGGTCAGTACAATGAGCAGTTCTTC
>TRBJ2-5|TRBV5-1|few|TRBD1
CASRVGTAKETQYF
TGCGCCAGCAGGGTGGGGACAGCCAAAGAGACCCAGTACTTC
>TRBJ2-7|TRBV10-3|-|-
CAIGGDTYYEQYF
TGTGCCATCGGGGGGGACACCTACTACGAGCAGTACTTC
>TRBJ1-1|TRBV12-3/TRBV12-4|many|-
CASSLGTVKAFF
TGTGCCAGCAGTTTAGGAACAGTTAAAGCTTTCTTT
>TRBJ1-1|TRBV25-1|-|-
CASTPPYGETEAFF
TGTGCCAGTACCCCCCCGTACGGGGAGACTGAAGCTTTCTTT
>TRBJ1-4|TRBV6-1|few|TRBD1
CAVSGTVVEKLFF
TGTGCCGTATCCGGGACAGTTGTTGAAAAACTGTTTTTT